The clone carrying this T cell receptor (beta chain) was observed a few times. In germline, CDR1 is MNHEY, CDR2 SVGEGT. The CDR3 sequence is 13 residues long. J lost 7 bases, V lost 6 bases, and 6 bases had no gene match. Primed by a sample-barcoded 5' primer and a J-beta primer mix, a second PCR proceeded for about 7 to 11 cycles. Carrying 12 random nucleotides, a template-switch adaptor labeled each individual cDNA molecule. TCRdb analysed the 5' RACE reads with MiXCR anew, one entry per CDR3 protein. This sample has 650,000 to 1,000,000 distinct CDR3 sequences, with roughly 35% found just once. This record comes from a study of blood T cells in healthy people across ages. Each donor gave ten milliliters of peripheral blood.

The chain is built from TRBV6-2 or TRBV6-3 and TRBJ2-7; 10 bases match TRBD2. The clonotype originates from a man between 18 and 29 years old in good health. Sequences were obtained from blood. The CDR3 nucleotides are TGTGCCAGCAGAGCGGGGGGGTATGGTGAGCAGTACTTC. It yields the protein CASRAGGYGEQYF.